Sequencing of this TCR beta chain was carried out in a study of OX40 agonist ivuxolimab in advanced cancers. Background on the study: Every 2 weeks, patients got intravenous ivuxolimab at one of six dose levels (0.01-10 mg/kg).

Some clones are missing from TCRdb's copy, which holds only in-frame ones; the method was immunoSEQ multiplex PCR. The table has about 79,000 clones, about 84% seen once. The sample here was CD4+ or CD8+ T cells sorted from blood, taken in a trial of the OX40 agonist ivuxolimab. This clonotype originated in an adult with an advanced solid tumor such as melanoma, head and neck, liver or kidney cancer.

The CDR3 is CASSPRWDSYEQYF. The CDR3 nucleotides are TGTGCCAGCAGCCCAAGGTGGGATTCCTACGAGCAGTACTTC. V is TRBV28 and J is TRBJ2-7, with D unclear. The CDR3 consists of 14 residues. With 6 bases removed from V and 1 base from J, the gap between germline ends came to 13 bases. Germline CDR1 reads MDHEN; CDR2 reads SYDVKM. Variable domain in full (rest from reference TRBV28 and TRBJ2-7): DVKVTQSSRYLVKRTGEKVFLECVQDMDHENMFWYRQDPGLGLRLIYFSYDVKMKEKGDIPEGYSVSREKKERFSLILESASTNQTSMYLCASSPRWDSYEQYFGPGTRLTVT.